A single TCR beta chain is shown here with its context. Its antigen is undetermined. The data were obtained in a study of Ad26.COV2.S vaccination and SARS-CoV-2 variants. Broader study findings: Total responses of T cells may have been underestimated by the analyses of TCR breadth and depth. Following vaccination, spike-specific CD8+ and CD4+ T cell responses reportedly exhibited substantial breadth. Higher spike-specific TCR breadth was found in vaccine recipients than in placebo recipients. With respect to non-spike TCR breadth, vaccine and placebo recipients were similar.

The CDR3 consists of 15 residues. V was clipped by 3 bases and J by 3 bases; unmatched bases: 8. Germline loops: CDR1 SGDLS, CDR2 YYNGEE. Clones were read by immunoSEQ multiplex PCR, and TCRdb kept only the in-frame ones, dropping some. The data contain roughly 140,000 clones, roughly 85% of them seen just once; the ten biggest clones take up 4.5% to 6%. Source: peripheral blood, taken after recovery from COVID-19. This chain joins TRBV9 and TRBJ1-1; 7 positions match TRBD1. The clonotype originates from a human donor who had recovered from COVID-19. The CDR3 spells CASSGRQGWDTEAFF. In DNA form, the CDR3 reads TGTGCCAGCAGCGGACGACAGGGTTGGGACACTGAAGCTTTCTTT.